The T cell receptor beta chain described here comes from a study of naive and memory T cell subsets. The sample holds many counts of this clonotype. What it binds is not known. A UMI-containing oligonucleotide was joined by 3' ligation to the TCR cDNA template. Four PCR rounds used nested alpha and beta constant region primers plus the SP2 primer. TCRdb re-analysed the 5' RACE reads in MiXCR, keeping a single row per CDR3 protein. The table includes 58,000 or so distinct CDR3 sequences, approximately 8% detected once. Study conclusions and caveats: Potentially, T cell activation and differentiation skew this RNA-based measurement.

Trimming at V came to 7 bases and at J to 1 base, leaving 4 bases not matched to a gene. The CDR3 is made up of 14 amino acids. The chain joins TRBV12-3 or TRBV12-4 to TRBJ2-1; TRBD2 agrees at 7 bases. This clonotype originated in a female donor in good health. The CDR3 protein is CASNNGGSYNEQFF. CDR3 coding DNA: TGTGCCAGCAACAACGGGGGGTCCTACAATGAGCAGTTCTTC.